This record looks at one T cell receptor (beta chain) sequence and its context. Germline CDR1 reads SGHRS; CDR2 reads YFSETQ. The length of the CDR3 is 17 residues. For TCR beta, cDNA was produced by 5'RACE template switching with UMIs. TCRdb re-called the 5' RACE reads and gives one entry per CDR3 protein, without DNA. The sample is made up of over 350,000 distinct CDR3 sequences, and the top ten hold about 10% of it. The data belong to a study of T cells expressing NK-cell markers. Study in general: HCMV seropositivity marked most of the eight sequenced donors; one was seronegative.

The rearrangement uses TRBV5-1 and TRBJ2-7; the TCRdb D gene call, TRBD2, has no DNA to confirm it. Sequenced: blood T cells: a sorted CD56 or NKG2C T cell subset, CD4+ or CD8+ T cells, or bulk PBMC T cells (not recorded which). The origin of this receptor is a woman between 50 and 59 years old in good health. CDR3 protein: CASSFLSTSAASYEQYF.